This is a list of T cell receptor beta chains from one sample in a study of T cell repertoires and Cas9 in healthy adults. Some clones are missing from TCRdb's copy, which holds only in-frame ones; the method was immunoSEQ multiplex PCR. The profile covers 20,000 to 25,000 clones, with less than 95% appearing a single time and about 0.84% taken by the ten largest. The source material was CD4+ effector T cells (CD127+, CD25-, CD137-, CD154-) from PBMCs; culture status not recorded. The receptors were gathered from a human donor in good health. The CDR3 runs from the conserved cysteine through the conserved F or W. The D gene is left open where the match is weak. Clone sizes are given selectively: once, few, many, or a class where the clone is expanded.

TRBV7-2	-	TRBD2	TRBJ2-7	TGTGCCAGCAGCTCGGTACTAGCGGGGGTATCCTACGAGCAGTACTTC	CASSSVLAGVSYEQYF
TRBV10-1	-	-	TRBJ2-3	TGCGCCAGACCTCAGGGGCTCACAGATACGCAGTATTTT	CARPQGLTDTQYF
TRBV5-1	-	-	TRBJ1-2	TGCGCCAGCAGCTTGTGGGGGGTGTCTAACTATGGCTACACCTTC	CASSLWGVSNYGYTF
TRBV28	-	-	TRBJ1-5	TGTGCCAGCAGTTTTACGGGGAATCAGCCCCAGCATTTT	CASSFTGNQPQHF
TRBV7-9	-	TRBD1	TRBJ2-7	TGTGCCAGCAGTCCCGTTGTCGACAGGGTGATCAACTTC	CASSPVVDRVINF
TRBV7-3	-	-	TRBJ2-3	TGTGCCAGCAGCTTATACAGGGACGCAGATACGCAGTATTTT	CASSLYRDADTQYF
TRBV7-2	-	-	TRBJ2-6	TGTGCCAGCAGCCTGGACAGAGTACGATCTGGGGCCAACGTCCTGACTTTC	CASSLDRVRSGANVLTF
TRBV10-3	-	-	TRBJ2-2	TGTGCCATCAGCCCCGGGACCCTAACCGGGGAGCTGTTTTTT	CAISPGTLTGELFF
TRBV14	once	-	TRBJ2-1	TGTGCCAGCAGCCAAGGGATAGGTTCCTACAATGAGCAGTTCTTC	CASSQGIGSYNEQFF
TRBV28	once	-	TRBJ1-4	TGTGCCAGCCAGGGGTTCGTGGAAAAACTGTTTTTT	CASQGFVEKLFF
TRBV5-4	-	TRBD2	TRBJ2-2	TGTGCCACTTCGGGACTAGCGGGAATGAACACCGGGGAGCTGTTTTTT	CATSGLAGMNTGELFF
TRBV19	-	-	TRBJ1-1	TGTGCCAGTAGTTATCGGGGAGATCGGACTGAAGCTTTCTTT	CASSYRGDRTEAFF
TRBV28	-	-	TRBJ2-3	TGTGCCAGCAGTTTCGACGGGACGGGACCCCGCACAGATACGCAGTATTTT	CASSFDGTGPRTDTQYF
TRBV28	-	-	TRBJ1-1	TGTGCCAGCAGTTCAGGGCGCGGACGGCCGAACACTGAAGCTTTCTTT	CASSSGRGRPNTEAFF
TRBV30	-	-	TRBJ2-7	TGTGCCTGGAGTATACAGCGCTACGAGCAGTACTTC	CAWSIQRYEQYF
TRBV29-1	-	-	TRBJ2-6	TGCAGCGTTGATGTAGGGGACTCTGGGGCCAACGTCCTGACTTTC	CSVDVGDSGANVLTF
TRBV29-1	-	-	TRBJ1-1	TGCAGCGTGGGGGTGGGAGGGAACACTGAAGCTTTCTTT	CSVGVGGNTEAFF
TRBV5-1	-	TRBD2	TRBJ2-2	TGCGCCAGCAGCTGGACTAGCGGGAGAGGGACCGGGGAGCTGTTTTTT	CASSWTSGRGTGELFF
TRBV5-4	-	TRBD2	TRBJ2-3	TGTGCCAGCAGCTCTAGACTAGCGGGAGATACGCAGTATTTT	CASSSRLAGDTQYF
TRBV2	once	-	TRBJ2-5	TGTGCCAGCAGTGAAGGGACAAGGCGGGAGACCCAGTACTTC	CASSEGTRRETQYF
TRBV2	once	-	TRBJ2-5	TGTGCCAGCAGTGAGTACGGTATCCAAGAGACCCAGTACTTC	CASSEYGIQETQYF